A selection of T cell receptor beta chains follows, all from one sample in a study of shared clonotypes between healthy human individuals. Measured with immunoSEQ multiplex PCR; TCRdb has only the in-frame clones, and not every one. The sample has about 700,000 clones; around 92% are singletons. Specimen: naive CD8+ T cells sorted from blood. These receptor sequences come from a man in his thirties or forties in good health. Both conserved end residues are part of each CDR3. D genes are given only for firm matches. A row's size may be missing; if present it is once, few, many or a size class.

d_gene: TRBD1
j_gene: TRBJ2-1
abundance: NA
v_gene: TRBV6-6
CDR3nt: TGTGCCAGCAGCCCTGGACAGGGGCAGTTCTTC
CDR3aa: CASSPGQGQFF

d_gene: TRBD2
j_gene: TRBJ2-1
abundance: NA
v_gene: TRBV25-1
CDR3nt: TGTGCCAGCAGTGTCCACCCGGGACTAGGCTCCTACAATGAGCAGTTCTTC
CDR3aa: CASSVHPGLGSYNEQFF

d_gene: NA
j_gene: TRBJ2-7
abundance: NA
v_gene: TRBV28
CDR3nt: TGTGCCAGCGTGAGAAGGGACGGGAAAAAGGCCTTC
CDR3aa: CASVRRDGKKAF

d_gene: NA
j_gene: TRBJ2-7
abundance: NA
v_gene: TRBV28
CDR3nt: TGTGCCAGCACCCATGGACAGTTCGAGCAGTACTTC
CDR3aa: CASTHGQFEQYF

d_gene: TRBD2
j_gene: TRBJ2-3
abundance: once
v_gene: TRBV4-1
CDR3nt: TGCGCCAGCAGCCAGACTAGCGGGGTCCCAGATACGCAGTATTTT
CDR3aa: CASSQTSGVPDTQYF

d_gene: NA
j_gene: TRBJ2-3
abundance: NA
v_gene: TRBV19
CDR3nt: TGTGCCAGTAGTATAGGTAGCGCGAACACAGATACGCAGTATTTT
CDR3aa: CASSIGSANTDTQYF

d_gene: NA
j_gene: TRBJ2-6
abundance: NA
v_gene: TRBV7-8
CDR3nt: TGTGCCAGCAGCCGGGGCAACCCACAAAGTCGGGCCAACGTCCTGACTTTC
CDR3aa: CASSRGNPQSRANVLTF

d_gene: NA
j_gene: TRBJ2-7
abundance: NA
v_gene: TRBV4-3
CDR3nt: TGCGCCAGCAGCCAAGATGGTACAGGGCACGAGCAGTACTTC
CDR3aa: CASSQDGTGHEQYF

d_gene: NA
j_gene: TRBJ2-5
abundance: NA
v_gene: TRBV13
CDR3nt: TGTGCCAGCAGCCCGGGGATCGGGGAGACCCAGTACTTC
CDR3aa: CASSPGIGETQYF

d_gene: NA
j_gene: TRBJ2-5
abundance: NA
v_gene: TRBV27
CDR3nt: TGTGCCAGCAGGCCGACAGGCCTAATAGAAGAGACCCAGTACTTC
CDR3aa: CASRPTGLIEETQYF

d_gene: NA
j_gene: TRBJ2-1
abundance: NA
v_gene: TRBV5-5
CDR3nt: TGTGCCAGCAGCTTGGGGGAGGGACACTACAATGAGCAGTTCTTC
CDR3aa: CASSLGEGHYNEQFF

d_gene: NA
j_gene: TRBJ2-7
abundance: NA
v_gene: TRBV25-1
CDR3nt: TGTGCCAGCAGTGAGACGGGCCAGACTTTCTCCTACGAGCAGTACTTC
CDR3aa: CASSETGQTFSYEQYF

d_gene: NA
j_gene: TRBJ1-1
abundance: NA
v_gene: TRBV7-9
CDR3nt: TGTGCCAGCAGCTTAGGTCCGGGGCCTGAAGCTTTCTTT
CDR3aa: CASSLGPGPEAFF

d_gene: NA
j_gene: TRBJ2-2
abundance: NA
v_gene: TRBV9
CDR3nt: TGTGCCAGCAGTGATAGACAGACCGGCACCGGGGAGCTGTTTTTT
CDR3aa: CASSDRQTGTGELFF

d_gene: TRBD1
j_gene: TRBJ2-1
abundance: once
v_gene: TRBV19
CDR3nt: TGTGCCAGTAGTATCCCCCTCGGGACAGTCAATGAGCAGTTCTTC
CDR3aa: CASSIPLGTVNEQFF

d_gene: NA
j_gene: TRBJ1-2
abundance: NA
v_gene: TRBV28
CDR3nt: TGTGCCAGCAGTTTAGAAGAGGGGATTGGCTATGGCTACACCTTC
CDR3aa: CASSLEEGIGYGYTF

d_gene: TRBD1
j_gene: TRBJ2-7
abundance: NA
v_gene: TRBV9
CDR3nt: TGTGCCAGCAGCGTAGGTGGACAGGGGGCTTACGAGCAGTACTTC
CDR3aa: CASSVGGQGAYEQYF

d_gene: NA
j_gene: TRBJ2-2
abundance: NA
v_gene: TRBV7-9
CDR3nt: TGTGCCAGCAGCTACCTGGGCTCGTCGCCGAACACCGGGGAGCTGTTTTTT
CDR3aa: CASSYLGSSPNTGELFF

d_gene: NA
j_gene: TRBJ1-2
abundance: few
v_gene: TRBV28
CDR3nt: TGTGCCAGCAGTATCCCTTTGACAGATAACTATGGCTACACCTTC
CDR3aa: CASSIPLTDNYGYTF

d_gene: NA
j_gene: TRBJ2-1
abundance: NA
v_gene: TRBV7-9
CDR3nt: TGTGCCAGCAGCTTAGGGGGCGGCAATGAGCAGTTCTTC
CDR3aa: CASSLGGGNEQFF

d_gene: TRBD1
j_gene: TRBJ2-1
abundance: once
v_gene: TRBV19
CDR3nt: TGTGCCAGTGGGGACAGGGACCGGGACTACTACAATGAGCAGTTCTTC
CDR3aa: CASGDRDRDYYNEQFF

d_gene: TRBD1
j_gene: TRBJ2-7
abundance: NA
v_gene: TRBV10-1
CDR3nt: TGCGCCAGCAGCGAAACCGGGACAGGGGTTCTCGAGCAGTACTTC
CDR3aa: CASSETGTGVLEQYF

d_gene: NA
j_gene: TRBJ2-7
abundance: NA
v_gene: TRBV5-6
CDR3nt: TGTGCCAGCAGCTTGGCCTGGGGGGAGAGCTACGAGCAGTACTTC
CDR3aa: CASSLAWGESYEQYF

d_gene: TRBD2
j_gene: TRBJ2-3
abundance: NA
v_gene: TRBV6-1
CDR3nt: TGTGCCAGCAGTGAAGCGCCACTAGCGGGAAGACGGAGCACAGATACGCAGTATTTT
CDR3aa: CASSEAPLAGRRSTDTQYF

d_gene: TRBD1
j_gene: TRBJ2-1
abundance: NA
v_gene: TRBV6-4
CDR3nt: TGTGCCAGCAGTCGGACAGGCGGCTATGAGCAGTTCTTC
CDR3aa: CASSRTGGYEQFF

d_gene: NA
j_gene: TRBJ2-2
abundance: NA
v_gene: TRBV28
CDR3nt: TGTGCCAGCAGTTTTTCCGGGAGTGCGAACACCGGGGAGCTGTTTTTT
CDR3aa: CASSFSGSANTGELFF

d_gene: TRBD1
j_gene: TRBJ1-1
abundance: NA
v_gene: TRBV6-1
CDR3nt: TGTGCCAGCAGCCACGACAGGGGGCAGGATGAAGCTTTCTTT
CDR3aa: CASSHDRGQDEAFF

d_gene: NA
j_gene: TRBJ2-4
abundance: NA
v_gene: TRBV11-2
CDR3nt: TGTGCCAGCAGCTTAGCAGCCGGGTCCAAAAACATTCAGTACTTC
CDR3aa: CASSLAAGSKNIQYF

d_gene: NA
j_gene: TRBJ2-3
abundance: NA
v_gene: TRBV19
CDR3nt: TGTGCCAGTAGCTTAGCCAGAGGAGAAGGCCCAGATACGCAGTATTTT
CDR3aa: CASSLARGEGPDTQYF

d_gene: NA
j_gene: TRBJ2-3
abundance: NA
v_gene: TRBV5-8
CDR3nt: TGTGCCAGCAGCTTGGGGGTCCAGGGTACAGATACGCAGTATTTT
CDR3aa: CASSLGVQGTDTQYF

d_gene: NA
j_gene: TRBJ2-2
abundance: NA
v_gene: TRBV11-3
CDR3nt: TGTGCCAGCAGCAATAGACAGGCCCCGAACACCGGGGAGCTGTTTTTT
CDR3aa: CASSNRQAPNTGELFF

d_gene: NA
j_gene: TRBJ2-1
abundance: NA
v_gene: TRBV4-1
CDR3nt: TGCGCCAGCAGCCAACATCCCTCCCTAGCGTACTCGGTAGAGCAGTTCTTC
CDR3aa: CASSQHPSLAYSVEQFF

d_gene: TRBD1
j_gene: TRBJ2-1
abundance: NA
v_gene: TRBV27
CDR3nt: TGTGCCAGCAGTTTCCGGACAGGCGGGTACAATGAGCAGTTCTTC
CDR3aa: CASSFRTGGYNEQFF

d_gene: NA
j_gene: TRBJ2-5
abundance: NA
v_gene: TRBV14
CDR3nt: TGTGCCAGCAGCCAAGATGGCACGGGGTTTCGAGAGACCCAGTACTTC
CDR3aa: CASSQDGTGFRETQYF

d_gene: NA
j_gene: TRBJ2-5
abundance: NA
v_gene: TRBV7-9
CDR3nt: TGTGCCAGCAGTTCTAGCTTACAGGGCGTAGAGACCCAGTACTTC
CDR3aa: CASSSSLQGVETQYF

d_gene: NA
j_gene: TRBJ1-1
abundance: NA
v_gene: TRBV28
CDR3nt: TGTGCCAGCAGTTCCCTCAATCTTACTGGGACCACTGAAGCTTTCTTT
CDR3aa: CASSSLNLTGTTEAFF

d_gene: NA
j_gene: TRBJ1-1
abundance: once
v_gene: TRBV6-1
CDR3nt: TGTGCCAGCAGTGAACGGGTAGGCCAGGCGGTGGTCGGTGAAGCTTTCTTT
CDR3aa: CASSERVGQAVVGEAFF

d_gene: TRBD2
j_gene: TRBJ2-7
abundance: NA
v_gene: TRBV19
CDR3nt: TGTGCCAGTAGTATAGGCCTAGCGGGAAGCTACGAGCAGTACTTC
CDR3aa: CASSIGLAGSYEQYF

d_gene: TRBD1
j_gene: TRBJ2-1
abundance: NA
v_gene: TRBV5-5
CDR3nt: TGTGCCAGCAGCCCAGGACAGGGCTCCTACAATGAGCAGTTCTTC
CDR3aa: CASSPGQGSYNEQFF

d_gene: NA
j_gene: TRBJ2-3
abundance: NA
v_gene: TRBV7-9
CDR3nt: TGTGCCAGCAGCTTACGGTCAGGCCATACGCAGTATTTT
CDR3aa: CASSLRSGHTQYF

d_gene: NA
j_gene: TRBJ1-2
abundance: NA
v_gene: TRBV28
CDR3nt: TGTGCCAGCAGTTTTGAGGCGGGGGGCTTGGGCTACACCTTC
CDR3aa: CASSFEAGGLGYTF

d_gene: TRBD2
j_gene: TRBJ2-1
abundance: NA
v_gene: TRBV25-1
CDR3nt: TGTGCCAGCACATCAGGACTAGCGGACTTTTACAATGAGCAGTTCTTC
CDR3aa: CASTSGLADFYNEQFF

d_gene: NA
j_gene: TRBJ2-2
abundance: NA
v_gene: TRBV28
CDR3nt: TGTGCCAGCAGTATCATGAGCGGGGAGCTGTTTTTT
CDR3aa: CASSIMSGELFF

d_gene: NA
j_gene: TRBJ2-5
abundance: once
v_gene: TRBV5-6
CDR3nt: TGTGCCAGCAGCTTGGACAGGCTGTCCCAGTACTTC
CDR3aa: CASSLDRLSQYF

d_gene: NA
j_gene: TRBJ2-7
abundance: once
v_gene: TRBV7-9
CDR3nt: TGTGCCAGCAGCTTAGTAGAGGGGGGTTACGAGCAGTACTTC
CDR3aa: CASSLVEGGYEQYF

d_gene: TRBD2
j_gene: TRBJ2-7
abundance: NA
v_gene: TRBV7-2
CDR3nt: TGTGCCAGCAGCTTCTCCAGCGGGAGTTCGGAAGAGCAGTACTTC
CDR3aa: CASSFSSGSSEEQYF